Listed here is a single TCR beta chain. What this receptor recognizes is not known. Base qualities are not at hand, and no much larger clone is one base apart. This specimen includes other DNA sequences encoding the same CDR3. TCR CDR3 regions were amplified from genomic DNA by multiplex PCR using the deep immunoSEQ assay. Extracted genomic DNA from each cell subset was distributed evenly across all wells of several immunoSEQ 96-well plates, and each plate was treated as a replicate. For sorted subsets, roughly 200 ng genomic DNA, equal to tens of thousands of T cell genomes, was loaded into each replicate PCR. Purified libraries were measured with a Qubit 3.0 fluorometer, size-checked on a Bioanalyzer 2100, and measured again with the KAPA Library Quantification kit. A separate single-read 150-cycle Illumina NextSeq 550 flow cell was used to sequence each immunoSEQ 96-well plate. The authors' analysis ran thus. Because the immunoSEQ output included only junctional sequences and no quality scores, the filtering could not be the same as the filtering used for full-length reads. Sequences were annotated with PyIR, a Python wrapper for IgBLAST v1.9, and V/J genes and CDR3 were assigned using IMGT germline references. Reads were filtered out if the reads had weak V/J assignments (E-value above 1e-6), no CDR3, stop codons, out-of-frame junctions, or ambiguous translated residues. V3J clonotypes were defined as sequences sharing the same inferred V gene, J gene, and CDR3 amino acid sequence. The percentage overlap between two repertoires was calculated by dividing the number of shared unique clonotypes by the size of the smaller repertoire. Three approaches were used to assess repertoire richness: RTK rarefaction, the Chao1 estimator, and Recon v2.1 estimates of unobserved clonotypes. OLGA was used to compute generation probabilities for all TCRbeta clonotypes that the gDNA method yielded from a handful of donors. In TCRdb, the immuneACCESS table is reduced to in-frame sequences with V and J assigned. These tables do not hold every clone; where another copy was compared, an unresolved V gene accounts for under half, and the others remain unexplained. V and J calls and clone size are those listed in that table; D and trimming were worked out from the DNA. In this sample the table shows more than 1 million clones, 75% to 80% of which occur a single time. The leading ten clones occupy 0.4% to 0.55% of the sample.

Including cysteine and phenylalanine, the CDR3 has 15 amino acids. Only CDR3 DNA remains: 45 bases, in frame from the first base. Sequences SGHRS (CDR1) and YFSETQ (CDR2) are obtained from the germline V gene. The germline ends are 14 bases apart after V is trimmed by 4 bases and J by 0 bases. This sample is part of a study of shared clonotypes between healthy human individuals (dated by TCRdb to about 2020). About the full investigation: The cohort included a few men and a couple of women between 18 and 49 years of age. For each donor, CD4 naive and CD4 memory were each run on three plates, CD8 naive on two plates, and CD8 memory on one plate. Blood TCR repertoires of five healthy adults were deeply sequenced to estimate repertoire size and the extent of clonotype sharing between individuals. To increase sequencing depth and limit assay-specific biases, different laboratories used diverse techniques to prepare libraries and sequence TCR repertoires. Leukapheresis yielded between about 0.85 and 10 billion PBMCs per donor.

What the research found in general, with its limitations: Pairwise subsampling indicated that sequencing depth was expected to affect the degree of clonotype sharing among donors. Larger estimated clonotype richness was generally found for naive subsets than for memory subsets. Only blood was sampled, and tissue TCR repertoires likely differ from those in blood. Sharing across several donors was observed for approximately 4.6% of naive CD4, about 4% of naive CD8, 2% to 2.5% of memory CD4, and around 0.4% of memory CD8 clonotypes. Incomplete sequencing was indicated by rarefaction of sorted-subset datasets, despite the large sequencing depth. Clonotypes shared by all four sorted-subset donors showed higher generation probabilities than non-shared clonotypes. The small number of donors limited the genetic and exposure-history diversity represented.

Healthy HIV-negative adults with no recently reported acute infections or vaccinations were included as donors. Every donor was a Caucasian adult residing in Nashville, Tennessee, USA. CD4+ T cells were enriched by magnetic negative selection; naive cells were then positively selected on CD45RA, and the negative fraction formed the memory subset. Blood was collected by leukapheresis, and PBMCs were isolated by Ficoll-Histopaque density gradient centrifugation and then cryopreserved in liquid nitrogen vapor phase. Purity and quantity of every magnetically sorted T cell population were checked by analytical flow cytometry. Genomic DNA was isolated from each sorted fraction and quantified by UV absorbance on a Nanodrop 2000c.

The sample consisted of memory CD4+ T cells from PBMCs. The label giving this sample's cell subset or site can be read as: CD45RA-negative fraction. The chain is made from TRBV5-1 and TRBJ2-7; 6 matching bases give a weak D call of TRBD1. This receptor was taken from a man younger than 35 in good health. Some clones in this sample may be carry-over from other donors' samples. The DNA reads TGCGCCAGCAGCGTCACAGGGCTCCACTCCTACGAGCAGTACTTC. Translation gives CASSVTGLHSYEQYF. The entire variable domain, with the stretches around the CDR3 drawn from the reference TRBV5-1 and TRBJ2-7 proteins, is KAGVTQTPRYLIKTRGQQVTLSCSPISGHRSVSWYQQTPGQGLQFLFEYFSETQRNKGNFPGRFSGRQFSNSRSEMNVSTLELGDSALYLCASSVTGLHSYEQYFGPGTRLTVT.